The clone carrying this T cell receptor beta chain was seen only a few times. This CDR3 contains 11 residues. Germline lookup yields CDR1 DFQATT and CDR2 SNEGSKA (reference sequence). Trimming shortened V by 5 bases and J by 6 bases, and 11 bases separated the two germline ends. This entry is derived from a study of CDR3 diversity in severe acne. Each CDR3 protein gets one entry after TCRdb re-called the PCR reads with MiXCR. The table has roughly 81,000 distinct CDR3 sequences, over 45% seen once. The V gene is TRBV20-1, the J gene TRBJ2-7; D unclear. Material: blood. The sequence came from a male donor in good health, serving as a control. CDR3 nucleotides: TGCAGTGCTTCATTTAGGGTCGAGCAGTACTTC. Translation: CSASFRVEQYF.